The rows below give T cell receptor beta chains drawn from one sample of a study of T cell responses to AZD1222 COVID-19 vaccine. Only in-frame clones appear in the TCRdb table, and some are missing; sequencing was by immunoSEQ multiplex PCR. The sample holds some 86,000 clones, 75% to 95% seen once. The material sequenced was peripheral blood, taken 28 days after the second AZD1222 dose. Receptors were obtained from an adult who received the AZD1222 COVID-19 vaccine. Each CDR3 is given with its conserved first and last residue. The order of the fields is clone size, J gene, V gene, D gene, CDR3 protein, CDR3 DNA. The D gene is left open where the match is weak. Clone size is not always given. Where it is, it says once, few, many or a class for expanded clones.

NA	TRBJ1-1	TRBV28	NA	CASSSDTEAFF	TGTGCCAGCAGTTCGGACACTGAAGCTTTCTTT
once	TRBJ1-2	TRBV27	NA	CASSSGTYGYTF	TGTGCCAGCAGTTCGGGTACCTATGGCTACACCTTC
once	TRBJ2-7	TRBV21-1	NA	CASLSEQYF	TGTGCCAGCCTCTCCGAGCAGTACTTC
NA	TRBJ1-1	TRBV29-1	TRBD1	CSVSGGGGTEAFF	TGCAGCGTGTCAGGGGGCGGTGGAACTGAAGCTTTCTTT
NA	TRBJ2-2	TRBV7-9	TRBD1	CASSYRTGVAGELFF	TGTGCCAGCAGCTATAGGACAGGGGTGGCCGGGGAGCTGTTTTTT
NA	TRBJ1-6	TRBV6-2/TRBV6-3	NA	CASSGSGRDNSPLHF	TGTGCCAGCAGTGGCTCCGGCAGGGATAATTCACCCCTCCACTTT
NA	TRBJ2-2	TRBV6-5	NA	CASSYRDRYYTGELFF	TGTGCCAGCAGTTACCGCGACAGATACTACACCGGGGAGCTGTTTTTT
NA	TRBJ1-6	TRBV11-3	NA	CASSLDGGDSPLHF	TGTGCCAGCAGCTTAGATGGTGGTGATTCACCCCTCCACTTT
NA	TRBJ2-7	TRBV28	NA	CASSLRRSYEQYF	TGTGCCAGCAGTTTAAGGAGGTCTTACGAGCAGTACTTC
NA	TRBJ2-4	TRBV7-2	NA	CASSPPEVAKNIQYF	TGTGCCAGCAGCCCCCCGGAAGTAGCCAAAAACATTCAGTACTTC
NA	TRBJ1-5	TRBV7-2	NA	CASSPRGYTQPQHF	TGTGCCAGCAGCCCTCGAGGGTATACTCAGCCCCAGCATTTT
NA	TRBJ2-7	TRBV7-2	TRBD2	CASSPGGSAYEQYF	TGTGCCAGCAGCCCCGGGGGGAGCGCCTACGAGCAGTACTTC
NA	TRBJ1-5	TRBV28	NA	CASSQGGQPQHF	TGTGCCAGCAGTCAGGGTGGTCAGCCCCAGCATTTT
NA	TRBJ2-2	TRBV28	NA	CASSFSSGELFF	TGTGCCAGCAGTTTCTCATCCGGGGAGCTGTTTTTT
once	TRBJ2-6	TRBV29-1	NA	CSVAGHHSGANVLTF	TGCAGCGTGGCGGGACACCACTCTGGGGCCAACGTCCTGACTTTC
NA	TRBJ2-5	TRBV5-4	NA	CASSSFGQQETQYF	TGTGCCAGCAGCTCCTTTGGACAGCAAGAGACCCAGTACTTC
NA	TRBJ1-5	TRBV30	NA	CAWSDGDGLGVPQHF	TGTGCCTGGAGCGACGGGGACGGCCTAGGGGTGCCCCAGCATTTT
NA	TRBJ2-2	TRBV5-5	TRBD1	CASSLLPIDRANTGELFF	TGTGCCAGCAGCTTACTCCCTATTGACAGGGCGAACACCGGGGAGCTGTTTTTT
once	TRBJ1-6	TRBV19	NA	CASSPGTPPSPLHF	TGTGCCAGTAGTCCCGGGACACCCCCGTCACCCCTCCACTTT
NA	TRBJ2-2	TRBV24-1	NA	CATSEGRLRANTGELFF	TGTGCCACCAGTGAAGGACGGTTAAGAGCGAACACCGGGGAGCTGTTTTTT
NA	TRBJ2-3	TRBV6-5	TRBD2	CASSSLAASTDTQYF	TGTGCCAGCAGTTCACTAGCGGCTAGCACAGATACGCAGTATTTT
NA	TRBJ1-5	TRBV4-3	NA	CASSQDRGQGQPQHF	TGCGCCAGCAGCCAAGATCGAGGGCAGGGACAGCCCCAGCATTTT
NA	TRBJ1-6	TRBV7-8	NA	CASSPLSGDVSPLHF	TGTGCCAGCAGCCCCCTGTCCGGGGATGTTTCACCCCTCCACTTT
few	TRBJ2-5	TRBV5-4	TRBD2	CASSSGRGQETQYF	TGTGCCAGCAGCTCCGGGCGGGGGCAAGAGACCCAGTACTTC
NA	TRBJ1-1	TRBV18	NA	CASSPPTGTAEAFF	TGTGCCAGCTCACCACCCACCGGGACTGCTGAAGCTTTCTTT
NA	TRBJ1-1	TRBV28	NA	CASSLTTEAFF	TGTGCCAGCAGTTTGACCACTGAAGCTTTCTTT
NA	TRBJ1-1	TRBV19	NA	CASSIDFTSPAFF	TGTGCCAGTAGTATAGATTTTACGTCCCCGGCTTTCTTT